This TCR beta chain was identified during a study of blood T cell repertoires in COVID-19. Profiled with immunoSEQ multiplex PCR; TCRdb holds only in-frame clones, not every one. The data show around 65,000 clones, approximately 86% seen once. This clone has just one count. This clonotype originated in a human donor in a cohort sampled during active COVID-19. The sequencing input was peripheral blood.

In nucleotides, the CDR3 is TGTGCCAGCAGCCGGTCGACAGGGTACGAGCAGTACTTC. It is translated as CASSRSTGYEQYF. The chain employs TRBV7-9 and TRBJ2-7; 7 bases are shared with TRBD1. The CDR3 spans 13 residues. V shed 5 bases and J 4 bases; nucleotides not matched to a gene: 5. CDR1 is SEHNR, CDR2 FQNEAQ, per germline (reference sequence).